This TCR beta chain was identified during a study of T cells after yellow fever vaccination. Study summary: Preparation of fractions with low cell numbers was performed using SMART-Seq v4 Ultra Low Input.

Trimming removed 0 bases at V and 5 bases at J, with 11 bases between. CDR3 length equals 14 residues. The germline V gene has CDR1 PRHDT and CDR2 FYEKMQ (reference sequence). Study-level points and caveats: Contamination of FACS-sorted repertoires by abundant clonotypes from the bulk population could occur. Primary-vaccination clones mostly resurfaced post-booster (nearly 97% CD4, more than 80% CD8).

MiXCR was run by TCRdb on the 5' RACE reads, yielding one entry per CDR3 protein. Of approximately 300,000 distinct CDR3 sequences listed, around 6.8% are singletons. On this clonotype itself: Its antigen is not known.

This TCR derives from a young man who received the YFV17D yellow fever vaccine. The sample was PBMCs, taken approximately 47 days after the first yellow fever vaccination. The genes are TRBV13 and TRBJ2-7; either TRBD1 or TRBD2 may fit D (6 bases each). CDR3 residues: CASSLGGGPNEQYV. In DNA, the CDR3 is TGTGCCAGCAGCTTAGGTGGGGGGCCCAACGAGCAGTACGTC.